One and the same sample provided the 10 T cell receptor beta chains below, sequenced in a study of blood T cell repertoires in COVID-19. Only in-frame clones appear in the TCRdb table, and some are missing; sequencing was by immunoSEQ multiplex PCR. The profile shows nearly 80,000 clones, about 85% of them singletons. Sequencing used peripheral blood. These receptors came from a man aged 55 to 70 with active or convalescent COVID-19.

The chain carries TRBV5-6 and TRBJ2-6, with 12 bases aligning to TRBD1. The germline V gene has CDR1 SGHDT and CDR2 YYEEEE. The ends lost 1 base at V and 3 bases at J; junction bases unmatched: 5. The length of the CDR3 is 18 residues. This CDR3 is CASSLRDRGQYGANVLTF. The CDR3 DNA reads TGTGCCAGCAGCTTGCGGGACAGGGGGCAGTATGGGGCCAACGTCCTGACTTTC.

The rearrangement links TRBV5-1 to TRBJ2-3; a possible D gene is TRBD1 (5 bases). The V end lost 6 bases, the J end lost 4 bases, and 15 bases lay between the germline ends. CDR3 length: 14 amino acids. The germline gives CDR1 SGHRS, CDR2 YFSETQ. CDR3 protein: CASTDLGAADTQYF. DNA of the CDR3: TGCGCCAGCACCGATTTAGGGGCGGCAGATACGCAGTATTTT.

This clone is medium-sized. CDR3 nucleotides: TGTGCCAGTAGTATAAAGGGGCCAAACGAGCAGTACTTC. It codes for CASSIKGPNEQYF. V gene TRBV19 combines with J gene TRBJ2-7, with D possibly matching TRBD1 (5 bases). Trimming took 2 bases from V and 5 from J, leaving 10 bases between them. From germline, CDR1 is LNHDA and CDR2 SQIVND (reference sequence). The CDR3 is made up of 13 amino acids.

CDR3 protein: CAIKLGESTDTQYF. CDR3 DNA: TGTGCCATCAAACTTGGAGAGAGCACAGATACGCAGTATTTT. This chain joins TRBV10-3 and TRBJ2-3; unclear D gene. The CDR3 covers 14 residues. V lost 7 bases and J 0 bases, leaving 11 bases between the germline ends. Germline V gene sequence: CDR1 ENHRY, CDR2 SYGVKD.

The J gene is TRBJ1-2, the V gene TRBV24-1; a weak D match, TRBD1 (6 bases). Deletions cut 9 bases from V and 11 bases from J, with 18 bases between. Germline CDR1 and CDR2: KGHDR and SFDVKD. There are 12 residues in the CDR3. CDR3 in amino acids: CATLTGNLAYTF. The DNA of the CDR3 is TGTGCCACCCTCACAGGGAATCTGGCGTACACCTTC.

V and J are TRBV6-5 and TRBJ1-2; D possibly corresponds to TRBD1 (6 bases). Trimming removed 0 bases at V and 2 bases at J, with 10 bases between. The CDR3 contains 15 residues. Germline V gives CDR1 MNHEY, CDR2 SVGAGI. CDR3 sequence: CASSYSKGGNYGYTF. CDR3 sequence (DNA): TGTGCCAGCAGTTACTCGAAGGGGGGGAACTATGGCTACACCTTC.

The rearrangement joins TRBV4-3 to TRBJ2-3, with 8 bases that match TRBD1. V was pared by 0 bases and J by 9 bases, with 17 bases of the junction left unmatched. Germline CDR1 reads LGHNA; CDR2 reads YSLEER. The CDR3 length is 18 residues. CDR3 coding DNA: TGCGCCAGCAGCCAAGATTTCGTAGGCAGGGGGCAAGTCGAAACGCAGTATTTT. Protein: CASSQDFVGRGQVETQYF.

J is TRBJ1-4 and V is TRBV7-8, with D perhaps matching TRBD1 (6 bases). This CDR3 has 15 residues. Trimming stripped 1 base from V and 5 bases from J, with 11 bases between. Germline V CDR1 and CDR2: SGHVS, FQNEAQ. CDR3 sequence: CASSLVGHQNEKLFF. Written as DNA, the CDR3 is TGTGCCAGCAGCTTAGTGGGACACCAAAATGAAAAACTGTTTTTT.

This chain connects TRBV5-4 to TRBJ2-7; 11 nucleotides line up with TRBD2. Germline V CDR1 and CDR2: SGHNT, YYREEE (reference sequence). Losses at the gene ends were 1 base for V and 3 bases for J; bases not matched to a gene: 9. This CDR3 region has 17 residues. Written as DNA, the CDR3 is TGTGCCAGCAGCTTGAGGGGAGCCGGGACTAGCGGCTACGAGCAGTACTTC. Protein product: CASSLRGAGTSGYEQYF. Supplemented by reference TRBV5-4 and TRBJ2-7, the full variable domain reads ETGVTQSPTHLIKTRGQQVTLRCSSQSGHNTVSWYQQALGQGPQFIFQYYREEENGRGNFPPRFSGLQFPNYSSELNVNALELDDSALYLCASSLRGAGTSGYEQYFGPGTRLTVT.

This sequence joins TRBV7-9 and TRBJ1-5, with 9 nucleotides matching TRBD1. The length of the CDR3 is 14 residues. Trimming took 4 bases from V and 7 from J; bases not matched to a gene: 5. From germline, CDR1 is SEHNR and CDR2 FQNEAQ (reference sequence). The CDR3 sequence: CASSWGQGGQPQHF. The CDR3 DNA reads as TGTGCCAGCAGCTGGGGACAGGGAGGCCAGCCCCAGCATTTT. Combining the CDR3 with reference TRBV7-9 and TRBJ1-5 gives the whole variable domain DTGVSQNPRHKITKRGQNVTFRCDPISEHNRLYWYRQTLGQGPEFLTYFQNEAQLEKSRLLSDRFSAERPKGSFSTLEIQRTEQGDSAMYLCASSWGQGGQPQHFGDGTRLSIL.